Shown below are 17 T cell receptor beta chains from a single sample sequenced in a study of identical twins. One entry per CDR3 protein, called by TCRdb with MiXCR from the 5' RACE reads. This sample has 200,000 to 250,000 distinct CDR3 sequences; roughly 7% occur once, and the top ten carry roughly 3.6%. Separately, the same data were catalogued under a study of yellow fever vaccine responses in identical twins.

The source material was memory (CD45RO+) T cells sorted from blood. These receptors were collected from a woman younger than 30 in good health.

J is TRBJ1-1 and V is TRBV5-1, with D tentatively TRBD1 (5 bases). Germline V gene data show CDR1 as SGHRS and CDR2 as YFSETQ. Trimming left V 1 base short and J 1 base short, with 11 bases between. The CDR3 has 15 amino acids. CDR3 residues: CASSLQGVGNTEAFF. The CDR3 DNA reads TGCGCCAGCAGCTTGCAGGGCGTAGGGAACACTGAAGCTTTCTTT.

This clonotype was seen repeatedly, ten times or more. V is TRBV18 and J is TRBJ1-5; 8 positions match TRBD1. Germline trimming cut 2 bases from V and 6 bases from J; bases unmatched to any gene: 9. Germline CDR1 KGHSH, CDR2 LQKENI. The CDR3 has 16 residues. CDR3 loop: CASSPTKTGVGQPQHF. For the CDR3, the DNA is TGTGCCAGCTCACCAACTAAGACAGGGGTTGGTCAGCCCCAGCATTTT.

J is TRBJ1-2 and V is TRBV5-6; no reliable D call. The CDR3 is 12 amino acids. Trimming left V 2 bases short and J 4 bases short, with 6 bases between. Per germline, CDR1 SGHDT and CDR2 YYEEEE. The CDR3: CASSFSSYGYTF. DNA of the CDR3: TGTGCCAGCAGCTTTTCAAGCTATGGCTACACCTTC.

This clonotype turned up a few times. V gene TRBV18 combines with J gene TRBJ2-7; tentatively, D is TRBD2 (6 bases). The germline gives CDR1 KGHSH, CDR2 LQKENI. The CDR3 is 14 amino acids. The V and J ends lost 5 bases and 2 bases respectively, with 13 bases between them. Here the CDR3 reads CASSGAEGAYEQYF. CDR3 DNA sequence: TGTGCCAGCTCAGGGGCGGAGGGAGCCTACGAGCAGTACTTC.

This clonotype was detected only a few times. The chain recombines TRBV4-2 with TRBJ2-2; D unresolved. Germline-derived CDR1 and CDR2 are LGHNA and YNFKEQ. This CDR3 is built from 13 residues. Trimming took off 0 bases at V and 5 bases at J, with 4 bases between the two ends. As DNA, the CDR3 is TGTGCCAGCAGCCAAGATCCGACCGGGGAGCTGTTTTTT. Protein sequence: CASSQDPTGELFF.

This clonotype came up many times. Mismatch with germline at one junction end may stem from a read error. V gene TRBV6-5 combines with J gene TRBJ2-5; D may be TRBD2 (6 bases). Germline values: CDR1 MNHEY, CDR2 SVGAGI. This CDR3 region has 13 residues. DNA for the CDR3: TGTGCCAGCAGTTCGGAGGGCCAAAAGACCCAGTACTTC. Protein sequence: CASSSEGQKTQYF.

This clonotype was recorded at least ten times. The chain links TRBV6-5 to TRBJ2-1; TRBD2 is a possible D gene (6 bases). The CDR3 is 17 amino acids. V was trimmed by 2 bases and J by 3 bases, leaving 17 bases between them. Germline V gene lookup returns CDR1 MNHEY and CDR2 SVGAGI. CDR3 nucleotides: TGTGCCAGCAGTTACCTTAGCCTCGGGAGACACTACAATGAGCAGTTCTTC. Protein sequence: CASSYLSLGRHYNEQFF.

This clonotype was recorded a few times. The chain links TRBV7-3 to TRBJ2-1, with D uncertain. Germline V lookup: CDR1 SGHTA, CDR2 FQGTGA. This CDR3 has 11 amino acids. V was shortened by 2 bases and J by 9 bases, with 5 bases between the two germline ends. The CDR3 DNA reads TGTGCCAGCAGCTTATCGGGTGAGCAGTTCTTC. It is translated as CASSLSGEQFF.

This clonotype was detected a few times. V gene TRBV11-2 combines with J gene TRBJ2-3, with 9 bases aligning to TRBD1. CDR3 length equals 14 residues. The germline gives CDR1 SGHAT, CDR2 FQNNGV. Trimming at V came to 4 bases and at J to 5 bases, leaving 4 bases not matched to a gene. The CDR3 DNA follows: TGTGCCAGCAGCTCCACAGGGGGCATAGATACGCAGTATTTT. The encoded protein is CASSSTGGIDTQYF.

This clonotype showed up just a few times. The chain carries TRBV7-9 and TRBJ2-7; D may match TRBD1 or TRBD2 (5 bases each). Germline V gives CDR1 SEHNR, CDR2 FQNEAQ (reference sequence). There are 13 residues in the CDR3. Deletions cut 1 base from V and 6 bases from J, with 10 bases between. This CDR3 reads CASSLEWGSEQYF. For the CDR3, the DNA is TGTGCCAGCAGCTTAGAATGGGGGAGCGAGCAGTACTTC.

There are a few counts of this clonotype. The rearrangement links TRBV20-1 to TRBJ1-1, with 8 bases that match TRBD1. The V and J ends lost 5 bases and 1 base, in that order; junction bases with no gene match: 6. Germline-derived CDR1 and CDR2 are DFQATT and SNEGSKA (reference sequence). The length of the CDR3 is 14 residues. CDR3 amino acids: CSAAIGTGNTEAFF. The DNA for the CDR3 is TGCAGTGCTGCTATTGGGACAGGGAACACTGAAGCTTTCTTT.

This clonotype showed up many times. The CDR3 nucleotides read TGCAGTGCCCCGAACGGACGGCTGGGGACCCAGTACTTC. Its translation: CSAPNGRLGTQYF. The V and J genes are TRBV20-1 and TRBJ2-5; no clear D. CDR1 is DFQATT, CDR2 SNEGSKA, per germline (reference sequence). CDR3 length: 13 residues. Trimming removed 6 bases from V and 7 bases from J, with 18 bases in between.

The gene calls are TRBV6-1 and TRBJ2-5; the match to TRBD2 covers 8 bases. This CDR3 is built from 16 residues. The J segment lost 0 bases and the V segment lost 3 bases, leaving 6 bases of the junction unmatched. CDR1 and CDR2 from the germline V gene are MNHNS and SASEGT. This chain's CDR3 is CASSDPSGFYQETQYF. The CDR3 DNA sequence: TGTGCCAGCAGTGATCCTAGCGGGTTTTACCAAGAGACCCAGTACTTC.

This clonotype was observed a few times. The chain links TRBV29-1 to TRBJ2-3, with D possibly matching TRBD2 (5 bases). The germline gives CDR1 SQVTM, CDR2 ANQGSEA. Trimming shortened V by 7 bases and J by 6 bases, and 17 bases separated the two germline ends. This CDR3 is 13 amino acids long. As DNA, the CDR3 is TGCAGCGCATCAAGGACTGTTGACGATACGCAGTATTTT. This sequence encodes CSASRTVDDTQYF.

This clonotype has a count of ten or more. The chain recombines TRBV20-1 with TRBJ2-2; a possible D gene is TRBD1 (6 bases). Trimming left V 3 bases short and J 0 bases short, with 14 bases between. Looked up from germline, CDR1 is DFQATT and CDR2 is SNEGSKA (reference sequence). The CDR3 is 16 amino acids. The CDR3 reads CSASGGTNPNTGELFF. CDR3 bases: TGCAGTGCTAGCGGTGGGACAAACCCGAACACCGGGGAGCTGTTTTTT.

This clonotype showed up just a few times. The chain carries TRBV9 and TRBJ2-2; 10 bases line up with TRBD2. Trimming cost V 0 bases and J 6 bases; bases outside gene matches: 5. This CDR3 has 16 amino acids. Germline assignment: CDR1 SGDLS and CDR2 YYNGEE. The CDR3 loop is CASSVAASGSSGELFF. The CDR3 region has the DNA TGTGCCAGCAGCGTAGCTGCTAGCGGGAGTTCCGGGGAGCTGTTTTTT.

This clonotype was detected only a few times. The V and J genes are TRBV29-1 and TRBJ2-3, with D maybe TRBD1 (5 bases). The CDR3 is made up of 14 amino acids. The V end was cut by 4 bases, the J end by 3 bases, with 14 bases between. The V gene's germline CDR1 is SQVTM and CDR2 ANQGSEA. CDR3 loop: CSVVQGFATDTQYF. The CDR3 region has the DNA TGCAGCGTTGTTCAGGGCTTCGCAACAGATACGCAGTATTTT.